This T cell receptor beta chain was sequenced during a study of CD8+ T cells in alopecia areata. Study summary: Treated patients were given 5 to 10 mg oral tofacitinib twice daily.

Overall study results and limits: Patients displayed less clarity in TCR sharing than mice, a finding possibly related to HLA. Sequencing of scalp tissue also captures the resident alphabeta T cells of normal skin.

Reverse transcription of extracted RNA yielded cDNA, which provided the sequencing template. Profiling relied on immunoSEQ multiplex PCR, and the TCRdb table lists in-frame clones only, not all of them. The sample lists approximately 200,000 clones, 60% seen once, with roughly 3.3% in the top ten. As to treatment: oral pan-JAK inhibitor, 5-10 mg twice daily. Note on this clone: The antigen remains unidentified.

In germline, CDR1 is SGHRS, CDR2 YFSETQ. This CDR3 is 15 amino acids long. V lost 0 bases and J lost 2, with 11 bases in between. The source was CD4+ T cells sorted from blood, collected at week 4, from a patient treated with tofacitinib. The sequence was obtained from a human donor with alopecia areata. V and J are TRBV5-1 and TRBJ1-2, with D unresolved. The chain's CDR3 is CASSLETAVNYGYTF. The CDR3, as DNA: TGCGCCAGCAGCTTGGAAACAGCGGTAAACTATGGCTACACCTTC. Full variable domain (outside the CDR3, taken from reference TRBV5-1 and TRBJ1-2): KAGVTQTPRYLIKTRGQQVTLSCSPISGHRSVSWYQQTPGQGLQFLFEYFSETQRNKGNFPGRFSGRQFSNSRSEMNVSTLELGDSALYLCASSLETAVNYGYTFGSGTRLTVV.